The 15 T cell receptor beta chains in this list originate from one sample, sequenced in a study of CD8 T cells in Susac syndrome. RNA amounts of about 0.5 to 1 ug underwent reverse transcription with random hexamers. Each CDR3 protein is one row after TCRdb ran MiXCR on the immunoSEQ multiplex PCR reads. The sample comprises approximately 100,000 distinct CDR3 sequences, about nine tenths of which are singletons, and less than 0.15% rests with the top ten. The specimen was CD4+ T cells from PBMCs. Receptors originate from a human donor in good health.

The genes are TRBV7-9 and TRBJ2-7; D remains ambiguous. CDR1 and CDR2 (germline): SEHNR, FQNEAQ (reference sequence). The CDR3 covers 14 residues. Trimming removed 5 bases at V and 1 base at J, with 12 bases between. Here the CDR3 DNA reads TGTGCCAGCAGCCTCACGACGTCATCCTACGAGCAGTACTTC. Translated, it gives CASSLTTSSYEQYF.

The chain combines TRBV13 with TRBJ1-1; 12 bases align to TRBD1. V was pared by 5 bases and J by 8 bases, with 6 bases of the junction left unmatched. Germline lookup yields CDR1 PRHDT and CDR2 FYEKMQ (reference sequence). This CDR3 spans 14 amino acids. The CDR3 DNA is TGTGCCAGCAGCGGGGACAGGGGGCGTTCGGAAGCTTTCTTT. Its translation is CASSGDRGRSEAFF.

CDR3 sequence: CASSRFHGTGPYEQYF. The CDR3 region has the DNA TGTGCCAGCAGCCGATTCCACGGGACAGGGCCCTACGAGCAGTACTTC. V usage is TRBV7-9 and J usage is TRBJ2-7, with 9 bases lining up with TRBD1. The J segment lost 2 bases and the V segment lost 5 bases, leaving 10 bases of the junction unmatched. Germline values: CDR1 SEHNR, CDR2 FQNEAQ (reference sequence). This CDR3 is 16 amino acids long.

CDR3 bases: TGTGCCACCCATGGGACAGGGGGAATAGACAATCAGCCCCAGCATTTT. Translated: CATHGTGGIDNQPQHF. This rearrangement joins TRBV19 to TRBJ1-5; 11 bases map to TRBD1. CDR3 length: 16 residues. Germline V gene sequence: CDR1 LNHDA, CDR2 SQIVND (reference sequence). V was clipped by 10 bases and J by 3 bases; unmatched bases: 11. Looking up the rest from reference TRBV19 and TRBJ1-5 gives the full variable domain: DGGITQSPKYLFRKEGQNVTLSCEQNLNHDAMYWYRQDPGQGLRLIYYSQIVNDFQKGDIAEGYSVSREKKESFPLTVTSAQKNPTAFYLCATHGTGGIDNQPQHFGDGTRLSIL.

The rearrangement links TRBV7-9 to TRBJ1-3; the D gene is possibly TRBD1 (5 bases). V lost 5 bases and J 0 bases, leaving 14 bases between the germline ends. This CDR3 region has 16 residues. Germline assignment: CDR1 SEHNR and CDR2 FQNEAQ (reference sequence). The CDR3: CASSPQDTVSGNTIYF. CDR3 nucleotide sequence: TGTGCCAGCAGCCCCCAGGACACCGTCTCTGGAAACACCATATATTTT.

The V and J genes are TRBV9 and TRBJ2-3; 11 nucleotides match TRBD2. Germline-derived CDR1 and CDR2 are SGDLS and YYNGEE. J lost 6 bases, V lost 3 bases, and 6 bases had no gene match. The length of the CDR3 is 15 residues. Written as DNA, the CDR3 is TGTGCCAGCAGCGGCCCTAGCGGGGGGAAGGATACGCAGTATTTT. This codes for CASSGPSGGKDTQYF.

This chain joins TRBV7-2 and TRBJ2-1, with D perhaps matching TRBD2 (5 bases). Germline CDR1 reads SGHTA; CDR2 reads FQGNSA. The CDR3 loop spans 18 amino acids. V was trimmed by 1 base and J by 9 bases, leaving 25 bases between them. This CDR3 is CASSLVSSGRTTRSEQFF. The CDR3 bases are TGTGCCAGCAGCTTAGTATCATCAGGCCGAACCACTAGGAGTGAGCAGTTCTTC.

This chain links TRBV29-1 with TRBJ1-2; possible D gene TRBD1, 5 bases. CDR3 size: 14 residues. Germline lookup yields CDR1 SQVTM and CDR2 ANQGSEA. V shed 5 bases and J shed 4 bases, with 17 bases lying between them. The DNA of the CDR3 is TGCAGCGTTCGCGACGCCGGGACTCTCTATGGCTACACCTTC. Translating gives CSVRDAGTLYGYTF. Together with reference TRBV29-1 and TRBJ1-2, the CDR3 gives the full variable domain: SAVISQKPSRDICQRGTSLTIQCQVDSQVTMMFWYRQQPGQSLTLIATANQGSEATYESGFVIDKFPISRPNLTFSTLTVSNMSPEDSSIYLCSVRDAGTLYGYTFGSGTRLTVV.

The V gene is TRBV6-2 or TRBV6-3, the J gene TRBJ2-7, with D maybe TRBD2 (6 bases). The CDR3 has 13 residues. V lost 7 bases and J lost 2, with 12 bases in between. In germline, CDR1 is MNHEY, CDR2 SVGEGT. The CDR3 nucleotides are TGTGCCAGCATGAGGGACTCAGCCTACGAGCAGTACTTC. Its protein product is CASMRDSAYEQYF.

This clonotype showed up just a few times. V gene TRBV12-3 or TRBV12-4 combines with J gene TRBJ2-7; D uncertain. The CDR3 length is 14 residues. V lost 3 bases and J lost 2, with 11 bases in between. CDR3 nucleotide sequence: TGTGCCAGCAGTTTCGGTAGGGCCACCTACGAGCAGTACTTC. Encoded protein: CASSFGRATYEQYF.

The rearrangement uses TRBV7-8 and TRBJ1-6; D not certain. CDR3 length equals 17 residues. V was pared by 1 base and J by 6 bases, with 16 bases between. In germline, CDR1 is SGHVS, CDR2 FQNEAQ. As DNA, the CDR3 is TGTGCCAGCAGCTTAGATCCGACTCCATCTATTAATTCACCCCTCCACTTT. This translates into CASSLDPTPSINSPLHF.

The V and J genes are TRBV7-3 and TRBJ2-7, with D perhaps matching TRBD2 (6 bases). V was clipped by 5 bases and J by 5 bases, with 13 bases between them. This CDR3 has 13 amino acids. Germline CDR1 SGHTA, CDR2 FQGTGA. The CDR3 region is CASSQGGADEQYF. The CDR3 DNA reads as TGTGCCAGCAGCCAAGGCGGGGCAGACGAGCAGTACTTC.

This rearrangement joins TRBV6-2 or TRBV6-3 to TRBJ1-5; tentative D call: TRBD1 (5 bases). Germline CDR1 MNHEY, CDR2 SVGEGT. V was shortened by 4 bases and J by 4 bases, with 17 bases between the two germline ends. CDR3 length: 16 residues. The CDR3 loop reads CASSFRGTVVNQPQHF. Here the CDR3 DNA reads TGTGCCAGCAGTTTTCGCGGGACCGTTGTTAATCAGCCCCAGCATTTT.

J is TRBJ2-7 and V is TRBV7-2; D is unclear. Trimming left V 5 bases short and J 3 bases short, with 8 bases between. CDR3 length equals 12 residues. Germline V lookup: CDR1 SGHTA, CDR2 FQGNSA. In DNA form, the CDR3 reads TGTGCCAGCAGCCCTACTAACTACGAGCAGTACTTC. Encoded protein: CASSPTNYEQYF.

The chain joins TRBV2 to TRBJ2-3, with 10 positions matching TRBD2. CDR1 and CDR2 (germline): SNHLY, FYNNEI. The J segment lost 5 bases and the V segment lost 8 bases, leaving 10 bases of the junction unmatched. The CDR3 runs 15 residues. The CDR3 here is CASGLTSGRLDTQYF. The CDR3 nucleotides are TGTGCCAGCGGCTTGACTAGCGGGCGGTTAGATACGCAGTATTTT.